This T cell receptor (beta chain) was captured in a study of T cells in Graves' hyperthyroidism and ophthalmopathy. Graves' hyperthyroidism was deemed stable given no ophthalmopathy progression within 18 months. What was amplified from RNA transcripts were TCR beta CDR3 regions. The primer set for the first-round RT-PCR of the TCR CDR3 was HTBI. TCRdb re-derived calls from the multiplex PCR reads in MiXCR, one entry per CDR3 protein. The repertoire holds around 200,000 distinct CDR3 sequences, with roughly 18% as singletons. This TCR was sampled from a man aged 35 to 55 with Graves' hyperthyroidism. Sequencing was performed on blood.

The CDR3 DNA follows: TGTGTCACAGACAGGGGGACCTACGAGCAGTACTTC. Residues: CVTDRGTYEQYF. V is TRBV30 and J is TRBJ2-7, with 9 bases aligning to TRBD1. The CDR3 is 12 residues long. From germline, CDR1 is GTSNPN and CDR2 SVGIG (reference sequence). Filled out from reference TRBV30 and TRBJ2-7, the complete variable domain reads SQTIHQWPATLVQPVGSPLSLECTVEGTSNPNLYWYRQAAGRGLQLLFYSVGIGQISSEVPQNLSASRPQDRQFILSSKKLLLSDSGFYLCVTDRGTYEQYFGPGTRLTVT.